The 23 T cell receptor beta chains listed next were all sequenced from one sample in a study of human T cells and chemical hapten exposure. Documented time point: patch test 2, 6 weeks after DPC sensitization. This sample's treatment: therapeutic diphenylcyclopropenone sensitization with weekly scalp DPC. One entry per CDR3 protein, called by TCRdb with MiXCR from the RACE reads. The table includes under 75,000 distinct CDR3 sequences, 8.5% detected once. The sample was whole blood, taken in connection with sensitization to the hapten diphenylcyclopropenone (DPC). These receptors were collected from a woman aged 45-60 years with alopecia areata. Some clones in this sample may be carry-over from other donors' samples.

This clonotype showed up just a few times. CDR3 residues: CATRLSPGELFF. CDR3 nucleotides: TGTGCCACCAGACTTAGCCCCGGGGAGCTGTTTTTT. This chain uses TRBV15 with TRBJ2-2; no reliable D call. This CDR3 spans 12 amino acids. Trimming took off 6 bases at V and 6 bases at J, with 8 bases between the two ends. Looked up from germline, CDR1 is LNHNV and CDR2 is YYDKDF (reference sequence).

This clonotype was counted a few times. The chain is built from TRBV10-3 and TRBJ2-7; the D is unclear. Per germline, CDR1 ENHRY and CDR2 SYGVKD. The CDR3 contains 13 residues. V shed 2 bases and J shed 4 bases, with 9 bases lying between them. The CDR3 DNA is TGTGCCATCAGTGAGAACGACCTTTACGAGCAGTACTTC. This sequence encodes CAISENDLYEQYF.

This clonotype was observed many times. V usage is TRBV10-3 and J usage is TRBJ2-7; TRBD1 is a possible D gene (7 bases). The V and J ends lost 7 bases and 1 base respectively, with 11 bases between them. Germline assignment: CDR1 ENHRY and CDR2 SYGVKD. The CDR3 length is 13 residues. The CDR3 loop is CAINPGGSYEQYF. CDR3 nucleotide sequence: TGTGCCATCAACCCAGGGGGGTCCTACGAGCAGTACTTC.

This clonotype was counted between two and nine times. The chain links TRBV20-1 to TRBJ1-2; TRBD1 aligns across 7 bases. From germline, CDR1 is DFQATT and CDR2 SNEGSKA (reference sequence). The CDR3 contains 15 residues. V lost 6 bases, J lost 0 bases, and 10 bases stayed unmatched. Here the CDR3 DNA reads TGCAGTGCCCCGGGACAGAGATCTTCTAACTATGGCTACACCTTC. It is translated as CSAPGQRSSNYGYTF.

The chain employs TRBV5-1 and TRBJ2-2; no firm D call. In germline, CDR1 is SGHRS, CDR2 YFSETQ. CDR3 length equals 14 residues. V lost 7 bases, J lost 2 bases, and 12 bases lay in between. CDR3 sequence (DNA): TGCGCCAGCGTCGGGCTAATCAACACCGGGGAGCTGTTTTTT. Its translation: CASVGLINTGELFF.

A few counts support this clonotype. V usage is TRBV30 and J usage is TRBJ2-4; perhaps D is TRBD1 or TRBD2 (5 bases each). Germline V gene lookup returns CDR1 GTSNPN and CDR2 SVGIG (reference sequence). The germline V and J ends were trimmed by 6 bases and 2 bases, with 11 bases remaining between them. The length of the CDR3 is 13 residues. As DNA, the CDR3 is TGTGCCTGTGCATGGGGGACCAAAAACATTCAGTACTTC. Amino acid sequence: CACAWGTKNIQYF.

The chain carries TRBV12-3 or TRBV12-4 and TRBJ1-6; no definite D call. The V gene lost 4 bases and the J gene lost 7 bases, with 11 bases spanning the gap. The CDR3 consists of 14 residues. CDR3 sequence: CASSSGLQNSPLHF. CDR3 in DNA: TGTGCCAGCAGTTCCGGGTTGCAGAATTCACCCCTCCACTTT.

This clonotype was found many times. The CDR3 DNA follows: TGTGCCAGCAGCTTACTCCGACAGGGCAGGGGAGCTTTCTTT. The encoded protein is CASSLLRQGRGAFF. V usage is TRBV11-2 and J usage is TRBJ1-1; TRBD1 matches 7 bases. J lost 10 bases, V lost 2 bases, and 10 bases had no gene match. Germline assignment: CDR1 SGHAT and CDR2 FQNNGV. CDR3 length: 14 amino acids.

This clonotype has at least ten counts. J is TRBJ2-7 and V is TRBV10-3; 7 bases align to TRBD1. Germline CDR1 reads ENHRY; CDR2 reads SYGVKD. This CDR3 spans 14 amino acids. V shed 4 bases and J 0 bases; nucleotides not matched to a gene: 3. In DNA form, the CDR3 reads TGTGCCATCAGTGGGACAGGAAGCTCCTACGAGCAGTACTTC. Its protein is CAISGTGSSYEQYF.

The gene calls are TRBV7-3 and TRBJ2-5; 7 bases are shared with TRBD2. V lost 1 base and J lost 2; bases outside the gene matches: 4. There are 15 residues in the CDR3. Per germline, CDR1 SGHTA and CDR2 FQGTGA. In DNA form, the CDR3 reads TGTGCCAGCAGCTTAATTGGTAGCGGGCAAGAGACCCAGTACTTC. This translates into CASSLIGSGQETQYF.

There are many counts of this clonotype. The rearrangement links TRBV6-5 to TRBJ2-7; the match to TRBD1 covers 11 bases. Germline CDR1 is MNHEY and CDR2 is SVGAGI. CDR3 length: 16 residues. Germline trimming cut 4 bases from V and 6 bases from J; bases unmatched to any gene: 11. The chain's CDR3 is CASSSRPGQGGGEQYF. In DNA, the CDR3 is TGTGCCAGCAGTTCTCGACCGGGACAGGGGGGAGGCGAGCAGTACTTC.

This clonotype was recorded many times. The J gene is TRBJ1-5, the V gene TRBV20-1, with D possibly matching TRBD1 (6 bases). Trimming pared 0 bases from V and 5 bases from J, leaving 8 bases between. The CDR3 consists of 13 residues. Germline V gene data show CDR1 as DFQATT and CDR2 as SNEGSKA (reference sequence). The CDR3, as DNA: TGCAGTGCTAGAGAATCAGGGGATCAGCCCCAGCATTTT. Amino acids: CSARESGDQPQHF.

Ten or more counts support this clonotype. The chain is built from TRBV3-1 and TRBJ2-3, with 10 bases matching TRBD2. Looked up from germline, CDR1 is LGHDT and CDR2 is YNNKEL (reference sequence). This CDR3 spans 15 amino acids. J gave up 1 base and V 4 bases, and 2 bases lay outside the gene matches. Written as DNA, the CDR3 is TGTGCCAGCAGCCGCCTAGCGGGGGGCACAGATACGCAGTATTTT. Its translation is CASSRLAGGTDTQYF.

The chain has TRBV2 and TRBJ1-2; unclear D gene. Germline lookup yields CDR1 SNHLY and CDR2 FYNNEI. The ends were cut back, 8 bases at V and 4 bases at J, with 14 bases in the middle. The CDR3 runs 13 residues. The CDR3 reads CASSTDGIYGYTF. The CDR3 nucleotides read TGTGCCAGCTCGACGGACGGGATCTATGGCTACACCTTC.

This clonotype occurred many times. The CDR3 loop reads CASSLDYRGRPDTQYF. CDR3 nucleotide sequence: TGTGCCAGCAGCTTAGACTACAGGGGGCGACCAGATACGCAGTATTTT. This chain links TRBV13 with TRBJ2-3; TRBD1 agrees at 9 bases. Losses at the gene ends were 1 base for V and 4 bases for J; bases not matched to a gene: 6. The CDR3 consists of 16 residues. Per germline, CDR1 PRHDT and CDR2 FYEKMQ (reference sequence).

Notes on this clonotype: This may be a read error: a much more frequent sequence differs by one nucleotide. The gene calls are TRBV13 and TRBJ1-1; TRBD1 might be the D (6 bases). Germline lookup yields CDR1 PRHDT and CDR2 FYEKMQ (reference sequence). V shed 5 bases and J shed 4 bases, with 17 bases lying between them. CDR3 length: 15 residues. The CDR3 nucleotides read TGTGCCAGCAGCCCCAAAGGGGGTAGGGGCACTGAAGCTTTCTTT. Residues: CASSPKGGRGTEAFF.

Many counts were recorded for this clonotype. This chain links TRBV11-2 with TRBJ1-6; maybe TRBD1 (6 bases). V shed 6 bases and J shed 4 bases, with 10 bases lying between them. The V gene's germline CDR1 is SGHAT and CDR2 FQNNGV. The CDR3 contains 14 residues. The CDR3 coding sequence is TGTGCCAGCAGTGGGACACCTTATAATTCACCCCTCCACTTT. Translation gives CASSGTPYNSPLHF. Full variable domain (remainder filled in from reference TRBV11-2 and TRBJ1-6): EAGVAQSPRYKIIEKRQSVAFWCNPISGHATLYWYQQILGQGPKLLIQFQNNGVVDDSQLPKDRFSAERLKGVDSTLKIQPAKLEDSAVYLCASSGTPYNSPLHFGNGTRLTVT.

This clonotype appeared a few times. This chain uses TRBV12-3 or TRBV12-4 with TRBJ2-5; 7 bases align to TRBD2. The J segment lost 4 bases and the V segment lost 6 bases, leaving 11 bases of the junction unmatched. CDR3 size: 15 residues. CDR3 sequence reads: CASSVTPSGGETQYF. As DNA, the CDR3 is TGTGCCAGCAGCGTGACCCCTAGCGGCGGAGAGACCCAGTACTTC.

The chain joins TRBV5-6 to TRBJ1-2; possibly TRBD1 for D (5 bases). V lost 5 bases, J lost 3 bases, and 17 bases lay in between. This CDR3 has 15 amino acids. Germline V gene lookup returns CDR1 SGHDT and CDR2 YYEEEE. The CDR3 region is CASSRRGRLDYGYTF. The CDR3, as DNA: TGTGCCAGCAGTCGTCGGGGCCGCCTCGACTATGGCTACACCTTC.

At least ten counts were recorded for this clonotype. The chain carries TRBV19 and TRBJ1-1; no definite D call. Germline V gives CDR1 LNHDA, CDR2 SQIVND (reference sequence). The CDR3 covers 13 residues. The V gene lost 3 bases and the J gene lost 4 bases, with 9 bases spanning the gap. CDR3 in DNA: TGTGCCAGTAGTATCGCCCCCTTCACTGAAGCTTTCTTT. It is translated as CASSIAPFTEAFF.

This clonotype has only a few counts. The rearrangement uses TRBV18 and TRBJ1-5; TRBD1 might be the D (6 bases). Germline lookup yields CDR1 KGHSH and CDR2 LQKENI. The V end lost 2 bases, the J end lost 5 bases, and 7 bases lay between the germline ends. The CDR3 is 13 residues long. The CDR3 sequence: CASSPYRDQPQHF. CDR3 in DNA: TGTGCCAGCTCACCATACAGGGATCAGCCCCAGCATTTT.

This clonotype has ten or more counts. This CDR3 is CASSLGTLADTQYF. CDR3 nucleotide sequence: TGTGCCAGCAGCCTCGGGACTCTAGCAGATACGCAGTATTTT. The chain joins TRBV28 to TRBJ2-3; D might be TRBD2 (6 bases). The V and J ends lost 6 bases and 4 bases respectively, with 14 bases between them. The CDR3 runs to 14 residues. CDR1 and CDR2 (germline): MDHEN, SYDVKM.

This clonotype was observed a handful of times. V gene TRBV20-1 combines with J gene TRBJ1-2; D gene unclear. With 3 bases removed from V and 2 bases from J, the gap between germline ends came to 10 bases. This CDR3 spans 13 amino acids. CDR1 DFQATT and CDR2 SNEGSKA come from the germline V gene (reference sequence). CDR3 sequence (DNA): TGCAGTGCTAGGAGGCCCGGGAACTATGGCTACACCTTC. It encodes CSARRPGNYGYTF.